This entry lists 19 T cell receptor beta chains sequenced from one sample in a study of blood T cells in healthy people across ages. Sample-barcoded 5' priming and a J-beta primer mix drove a second PCR of about 6 to 12 cycles. One entry per CDR3 protein, called by TCRdb with MiXCR from the 5' RACE reads. The profile shows more than 650,000 distinct CDR3 sequences, 53% of them singletons. Sequenced material: blood. The receptor set was obtained from a man older than 75 in good health.

The rearrangement joins TRBV10-3 to TRBJ1-2, with D maybe TRBD1 (5 bases). The CDR3 length is 14 residues. CDR1 is ENHRY and CDR2 is SYGVKD in the germline V gene. V lost 6 bases and J lost 1, with 12 bases in between. CDR3 sequence reads: CAISPGGGNYGYTF. In nucleotides, the CDR3 is TGTGCCATCAGCCCCGGGGGAGGTAACTATGGCTACACCTTC.

This clonotype was seen a few times. V and J are TRBV11-1 and TRBJ2-3; TRBD2 matches 9 bases. The CDR3 has 15 amino acids. J gave up 4 bases and V 3 bases, and 5 bases lay outside the gene matches. Germline CDR1 SGHAT, CDR2 FQDESV (reference sequence). Written as DNA, the CDR3 is TGTGCCAGCAGCTTTCATGCGGGAGGGCCAGATACGCAGTATTTT. Its translation: CASSFHAGGPDTQYF.

The chain recombines TRBV25-1 with TRBJ1-2; D is perhaps TRBD1 (6 bases). Per the germline V gene, CDR1 is MGHDK and CDR2 is SYGVNS. The CDR3 contains 12 residues. V was clipped by 4 bases and J by 8 bases, with 11 bases between them. In nucleotides, the CDR3 is TGTGCCAGCAGTGCGGGACATCGAGGCTACACCTTC. Its translation is CASSAGHRGYTF.

The chain is built from TRBV28 and TRBJ1-4, with no clear D. CDR1 and CDR2 (germline): MDHEN, SYDVKM. Trimming shortened V by 4 bases and J by 8 bases, and 14 bases separated the two germline ends. This CDR3 is 14 amino acids long. DNA for the CDR3: TGTGCCAGCAGTTCTGGTGGGTCCGTAGAAAAACTGTTTTTT. Protein product: CASSSGGSVEKLFF.

This clonotype was seen only a few times. V and J are TRBV7-2 and TRBJ1-2, with 9 bases lining up with TRBD1. Germline lookup yields CDR1 SGHTA and CDR2 FQGNSA. CDR3 length: 15 amino acids. Losses at the gene ends were 1 base for V and 8 bases for J; bases not matched to a gene: 8. The DNA for the CDR3 is TGTGCCAGCAGCTTAGGGGGGGGACAGGGAAAAGGCTACACCTTC. This translates into CASSLGGGQGKGYTF. Supplemented by reference TRBV7-2 and TRBJ1-2, the full variable domain reads GAGVSQSPSNKVTEKGKDVELRCDPISGHTALYWYRQSLGQGLEFLIYFQGNSAPDKSGLPSDRFSAERTGGSVSTLTIQRTQQEDSAVYLCASSLGGGQGKGYTFGSGTRLTVV.

The rearrangement uses TRBV5-1 and TRBJ2-7; tentative D call: TRBD2 (5 bases). Trimming shortened V by 5 bases and J by 0 bases, and 12 bases separated the two germline ends. CDR3 size: 14 residues. CDR1 and CDR2 from the germline V gene are SGHRS and YFSETQ. The chain's CDR3 is CASRSGPLSYEQYF. In nucleotides, the CDR3 is TGCGCCAGCAGGAGCGGACCTCTCTCCTACGAGCAGTACTTC. Drawing the rest from reference TRBV5-1 and TRBJ2-7, the complete variable domain is KAGVTQTPRYLIKTRGQQVTLSCSPISGHRSVSWYQQTPGQGLQFLFEYFSETQRNKGNFPGRFSGRQFSNSRSEMNVSTLELGDSALYLCASRSGPLSYEQYFGPGTRLTVT.

This clonotype was observed a few times. The chain links TRBV6-1 to TRBJ2-5; no clear D. CDR1 MNHNS and CDR2 SASEGT come from the germline V gene. Trimming took 2 bases from V and 12 from J, leaving 10 bases between them. The CDR3 spans 11 residues. The CDR3 loop is CASSEHLVEYF. The CDR3 DNA is TGTGCCAGCAGTGAACATCTGGTGGAGTACTTC.

This chain connects TRBV20-1 to TRBJ2-3, with D tentatively TRBD1 (6 bases). The CDR3 contains 15 residues. V lost 0 bases and J 4 bases, leaving 14 bases between the germline ends. Per the germline V gene, CDR1 is DFQATT and CDR2 is SNEGSKA (reference sequence). CDR3 in DNA: TGCAGTGCTAGAGATCGCGGCAGGGGAGCAGATACGCAGTATTTT. This sequence encodes CSARDRGRGADTQYF.

Only a few counts were recorded for this clonotype. The chain recombines TRBV5-1 with TRBJ2-1; no clear D gene. The V end was cut by 4 bases, the J end by 4 bases, with 18 bases between. The germline gives CDR1 SGHRS, CDR2 YFSETQ. The CDR3 runs to 16 residues. DNA for the CDR3: TGCGCCAGCAGCCCGACCCCCAACGCCGAATACAATGAGCAGTTCTTC. This codes for CASSPTPNAEYNEQFF.

Only a few counts were recorded for this clonotype. The rearrangement links TRBV27 to TRBJ2-6; no reliable D call. The germline V and J ends were trimmed by 0 bases and 0 bases, with 6 bases remaining between them. Germline CDR1 and CDR2: MNHEY and SMNVEV (reference sequence). The CDR3 is 16 amino acids. DNA for the CDR3: TGTGCCAGCAGTTTATCTGCAGGCTCTGGGGCCAACGTCCTGACTTTC. Translation: CASSLSAGSGANVLTF.

This clonotype was detected a few times. A much larger clone lies one base from this, so it may be a read error. The chain joins TRBV10-3 to TRBJ2-5, with 7 bases lining up with TRBD2. Germline V gives CDR1 ENHRY, CDR2 SYGVKD. V lost 0 bases, J lost 11 bases, and 24 bases stayed unmatched. The CDR3 loop spans 19 amino acids. The CDR3 loop is CAISESRTRRPSVRNEQYF. CDR3 DNA: TGTGCCATCAGTGAGTCGCGGACTAGAAGACCTAGTGTAAGGAATGAGCAGTACTTC.

Details on this clonotype: This may come from a read error, since a much larger clone is one base off. This sequence joins TRBV2 and TRBJ2-7; D is tentatively TRBD1 or TRBD2 (5 bases each). V was trimmed by 0 bases and J by 7 bases, leaving 13 bases between them. Germline V gene lookup returns CDR1 SNHLY and CDR2 FYNNEI. The CDR3 is 14 amino acids. CDR3 protein: CASSEAGVSNEQYF. DNA of the CDR3: TGTGCCAGCAGTGAAGCGGGGGTTTCCAATGAGCAGTACTTC.

The rearrangement joins TRBV12-3 or TRBV12-4 to TRBJ2-2; D possibly corresponds to TRBD2 (6 bases). This CDR3 comprises 16 residues. Trimming pared 5 bases from V and 4 bases from J, leaving 17 bases between. CDR3 amino acids: CASSLSGLTTTGELFF. As DNA, the CDR3 is TGTGCCAGCAGTCTATCGGGACTTACGACCACCGGGGAGCTGTTTTTT.

This CDR3 reads CSAQPTAGTGGYNEQFF. As DNA, the CDR3 is TGCAGTGCTCAGCCGACCGCCGGGACAGGGGGGTACAATGAGCAGTTCTTC. The chain joins TRBV20-1 to TRBJ2-1; 11 bases align to TRBD1. V was pared by 5 bases and J by 4 bases, with 13 bases of the junction left unmatched. The CDR3 is 17 residues long. CDR1 and CDR2 (germline): DFQATT, SNEGSKA (reference sequence).

The chain has TRBV20-1 and TRBJ1-5; no definite D call. Germline V gene sequence: CDR1 DFQATT, CDR2 SNEGSKA (reference sequence). Trimming shortened V by 3 bases and J by 5 bases, and 17 bases separated the two germline ends. This CDR3 is 15 amino acids long. The CDR3 DNA follows: TGCAGTGCTAGCCCCGACCGGTCTTTCGATCAGCCCCAGCATTTT. This gives the protein CSASPDRSFDQPQHF.

This clonotype showed up just a few times. The chain recombines TRBV28 with TRBJ2-4, with 7 bases matching TRBD2. The end of the DNA is better explained by TRBJ2-7, so the J call may be wrong. This CDR3 spans 15 amino acids. Germline CDR1 and CDR2: MDHEN and SYDVKM. CDR3 amino acids: CASSPVGGGSYEQYF. In DNA, the CDR3 is TGTGCCAGCAGTCCCGTGGGGGGAGGGAGCTACGAGCAGTACTTC.

The rearrangement uses TRBV20-1 and TRBJ1-1, with D perhaps matching TRBD1 (5 bases). The CDR3 has 18 amino acids. The germline V and J ends were trimmed by 0 bases and 3 bases, with 23 bases remaining between them. CDR1 and CDR2 (germline): DFQATT, SNEGSKA (reference sequence). CDR3 in DNA: TGCAGTGCTAGAGATCGCCCTCGAGGGGAAGCCCTCGACACTGAAGCTTTCTTT. Translating it yields CSARDRPRGEALDTEAFF.

This clonotype appeared a single time. The chain joins TRBV4-1 to TRBJ2-7; TRBD2 matches at 9 bases. Looked up from germline, CDR1 is MGHRA and CDR2 is YSYEKL. CDR3 length: 15 residues. Trimming cost V 4 bases and J 3 bases; bases outside gene matches: 7. In nucleotides, the CDR3 is TGCGCCAGCAGCCCGAGTAGCGGGAGTTACTACGAGCAGTACTTC. Its translation: CASSPSSGSYYEQYF.

The table lists this clonotype with a few counts. The chain employs TRBV29-1 and TRBJ2-7; maybe TRBD1 (6 bases). Germline lookup yields CDR1 SQVTM and CDR2 ANQGSEA. Trimming took off 6 bases at V and 5 bases at J, with 14 bases between the two ends. CDR3 length: 12 residues. CDR3 region: CSVVQGVDEQYF. As DNA, the CDR3 is TGCAGCGTCGTACAGGGAGTCGACGAGCAGTACTTC.